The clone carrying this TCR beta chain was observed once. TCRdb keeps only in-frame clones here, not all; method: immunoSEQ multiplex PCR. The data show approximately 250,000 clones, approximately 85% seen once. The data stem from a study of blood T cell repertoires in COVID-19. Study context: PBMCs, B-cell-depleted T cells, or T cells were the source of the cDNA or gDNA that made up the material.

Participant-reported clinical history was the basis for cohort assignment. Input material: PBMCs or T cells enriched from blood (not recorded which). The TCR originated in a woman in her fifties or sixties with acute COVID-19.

CDR3 loop: CAISDWGGPSYEQYF. The CDR3 nucleotides read TGTGCCATCAGTGATTGGGGGGGGCCCTCCTACGAGCAGTACTTC. The chain has TRBV10-3 and TRBJ2-7; D may be TRBD2 (7 bases). Germline assignment: CDR1 ENHRY and CDR2 SYGVKD. The CDR3 totals 15 residues. Trimming took off 3 bases at V and 0 bases at J, with 12 bases between the two ends.